A single T cell receptor beta chain is shown here with its context. Its antigen is undetermined. There are 15 residues in the CDR3. Germline lookup yields CDR1 MNHEY and CDR2 SVGAGI. V shed 0 bases, J shed 6 bases, and the junction held 4 bases outside the gene matches. The data were obtained in a study of cytomegalovirus exposure and HLA in healthy donors. Turning to the study itself: A data release that came early held tens of millions of unique TCRs from HLA-typed donors.

Study observations and caveats: Diagnosis of cytomegalovirus status made by the classifier reportedly showed high specificity and sensitivity.

PCR amplification relied on 60 Vbeta primers (plus 13 Jbeta primers). The repertoire was sequenced with immunoSEQ multiplex PCR; TCRdb's copy has only in-frame clones and lacks some. Its clone listing holds under 75,000 clones. The sequence was obtained from a female donor in good health and CMV-seropositive. Sequenced: PBMCs. V and J are TRBV6-5 and TRBJ1-2; TRBD1 matches 10 bases. CDR3 protein: CASSYSRTGGNGYTF. The CDR3 bases are TGTGCCAGCAGTTACTCGCGGACAGGGGGTAATGGCTACACCTTC.